The 3 T cell receptor beta chains reported below all come from one sample, sequenced in a study of cytomegalovirus exposure and HLA in healthy donors. The study ran its PCR with 60 Vbeta and 13 Jbeta primers. The table came from immunoSEQ multiplex PCR; TCRdb's copy has only in-frame clones and leaves some out. The data contain under 200,000 clones, approximately 79% of them seen just once; the ten biggest clones take up around 0.69%. Input material: PBMCs. The receptors were sampled from a middle-aged woman in good health and CMV-seronegative.

This chain connects TRBV7-8 to TRBJ1-2; perhaps TRBD1 as D (5 bases). The CDR3 consists of 15 residues. Per the germline V gene, CDR1 is SGHVS and CDR2 is FQNEAQ. Trimming stripped 1 base from V and 8 bases from J, with 17 bases between. The CDR3 bases are TGTGCCAGCAGCTTAGAGGCAGGGCAAGCGGGGGGCTACACCTTC. It translates to CASSLEAGQAGGYTF.

The chain combines TRBV7-2 with TRBJ2-3; a possible D gene is TRBD2 (6 bases). The CDR3 extends over 14 amino acids. Per germline, CDR1 SGHTA and CDR2 FQGNSA. V shed 0 bases and J shed 4 bases, with 8 bases lying between them. CDR3 nucleotide sequence: TGTGCCAGCAGCTTAGCCCTAGCGCCAGATACGCAGTATTTT. It encodes CASSLALAPDTQYF.

This sequence joins TRBV7-9 and TRBJ2-5, with D possibly matching TRBD1 (5 bases). The CDR3 is made up of 15 amino acids. The germline V gene has CDR1 SEHNR and CDR2 FQNEAQ (reference sequence). V lost 1 base to trimming and J lost 2 bases, with 11 bases between them. The CDR3: CASSLGATEQETQYF. DNA for the CDR3: TGTGCCAGCAGCTTAGGAGCGACAGAGCAAGAGACCCAGTACTTC. Complete variable domain (other parts from reference TRBV7-9 and TRBJ2-5): DTGVSQNPRHKITKRGQNVTFRCDPISEHNRLYWYRQTLGQGPEFLTYFQNEAQLEKSRLLSDRFSAERPKGSFSTLEIQRTEQGDSAMYLCASSLGATEQETQYFGPGTRLLVL.